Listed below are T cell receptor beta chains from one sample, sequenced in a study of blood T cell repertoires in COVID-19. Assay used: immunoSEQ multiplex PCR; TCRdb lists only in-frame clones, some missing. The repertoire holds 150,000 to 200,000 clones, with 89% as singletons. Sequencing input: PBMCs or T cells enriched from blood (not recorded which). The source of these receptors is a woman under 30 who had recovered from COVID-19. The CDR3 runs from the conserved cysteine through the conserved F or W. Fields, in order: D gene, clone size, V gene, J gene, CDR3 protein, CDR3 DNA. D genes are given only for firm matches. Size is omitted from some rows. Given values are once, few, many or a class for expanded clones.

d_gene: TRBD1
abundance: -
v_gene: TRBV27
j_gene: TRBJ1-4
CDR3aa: CASSPLFLDREREKLFF
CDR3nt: TGTGCCAGCAGTCCCCTTTTTTTAGACAGGGAAAGGGAAAAACTGTTTTTT

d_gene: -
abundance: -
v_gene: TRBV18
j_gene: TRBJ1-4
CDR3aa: CASSPGLPEKLFF
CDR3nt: TGTGCCAGCTCACCGGGACTTCCTGAAAAACTGTTTTTT

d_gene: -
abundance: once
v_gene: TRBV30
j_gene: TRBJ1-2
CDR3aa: CAWSAGGATGYTF
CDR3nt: TGTGCCTGGAGTGCGGGGGGGGCGACCGGCTACACCTTC

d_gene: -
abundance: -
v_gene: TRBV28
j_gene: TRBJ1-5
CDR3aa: CASSTTGLGHSNQPQHF
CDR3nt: TGTGCCAGCAGTACAACAGGGTTAGGACATAGCAATCAGCCCCAGCATTTT

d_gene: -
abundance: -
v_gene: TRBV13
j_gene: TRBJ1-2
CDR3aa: CASSFSGAHGYTF
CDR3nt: TGTGCCAGCAGCTTTTCAGGGGCCCATGGCTACACCTTC

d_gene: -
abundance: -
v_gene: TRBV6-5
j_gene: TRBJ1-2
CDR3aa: CASSYDTSRRYGYTF
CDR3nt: TGTGCCAGCAGTTATGACACAAGTCGTCGCTATGGCTACACCTTC

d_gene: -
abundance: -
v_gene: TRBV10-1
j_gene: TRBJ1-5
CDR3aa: CASSESCGGDQPQHF
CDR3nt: TGCGCCAGCAGTGAGTCTTGCGGGGGAGATCAGCCCCAGCATTTT

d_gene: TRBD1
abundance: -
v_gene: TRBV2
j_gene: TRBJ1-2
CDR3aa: CASSGTGGTTNYGYTF
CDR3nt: TGTGCCAGCAGTGGGACAGGGGGTACTACTAACTATGGCTACACCTTC

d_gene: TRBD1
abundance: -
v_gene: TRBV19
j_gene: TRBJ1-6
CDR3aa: CASSMKSGGLPLHF
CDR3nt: TGTGCCAGTAGTATGAAGTCAGGGGGATTACCCCTCCACTTT

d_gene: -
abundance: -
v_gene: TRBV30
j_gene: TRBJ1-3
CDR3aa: CAWSPRSSGNTIYF
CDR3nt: TGTGCCTGGAGTCCCCGCAGCTCTGGAAACACCATATATTTT

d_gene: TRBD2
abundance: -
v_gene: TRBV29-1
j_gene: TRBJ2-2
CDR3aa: CSVVSGGFIGELFF
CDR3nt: TGCAGCGTTGTAAGCGGGGGGTTTATTGGGGAGCTGTTTTTT